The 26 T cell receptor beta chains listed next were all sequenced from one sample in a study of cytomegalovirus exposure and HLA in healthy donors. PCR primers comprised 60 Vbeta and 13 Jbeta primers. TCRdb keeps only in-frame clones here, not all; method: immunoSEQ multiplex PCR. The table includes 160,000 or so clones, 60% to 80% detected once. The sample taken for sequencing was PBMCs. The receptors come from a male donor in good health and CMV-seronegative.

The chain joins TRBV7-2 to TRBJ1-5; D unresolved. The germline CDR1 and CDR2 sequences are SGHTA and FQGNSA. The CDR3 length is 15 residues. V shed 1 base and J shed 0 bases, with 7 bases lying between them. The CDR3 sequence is CASSLVAYSNQPQHF. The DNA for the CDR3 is TGTGCCAGCAGCTTAGTAGCATATAGCAATCAGCCCCAGCATTTT.

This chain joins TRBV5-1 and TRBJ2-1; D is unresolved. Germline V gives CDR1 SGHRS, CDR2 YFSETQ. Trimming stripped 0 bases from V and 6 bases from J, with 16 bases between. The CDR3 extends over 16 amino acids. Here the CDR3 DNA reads TGCGCCAGCAGCTTGGGTGAGATAGCAGCGAGCAATGAGCAGTTCTTC. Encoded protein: CASSLGEIAASNEQFF.

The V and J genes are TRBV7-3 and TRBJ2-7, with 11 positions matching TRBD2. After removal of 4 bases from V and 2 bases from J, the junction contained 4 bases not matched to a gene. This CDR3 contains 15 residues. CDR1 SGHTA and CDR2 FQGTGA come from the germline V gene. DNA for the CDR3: TGTGCCAGCAGCTCTAGCGGGGGGCCAACCTACGAGCAGTACTTC. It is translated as CASSSSGGPTYEQYF.

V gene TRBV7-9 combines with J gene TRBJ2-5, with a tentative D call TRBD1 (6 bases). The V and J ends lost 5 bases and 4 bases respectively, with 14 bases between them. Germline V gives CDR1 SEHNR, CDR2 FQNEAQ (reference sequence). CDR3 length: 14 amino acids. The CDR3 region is CASSETGVGETQYF. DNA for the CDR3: TGTGCCAGCAGCGAGACAGGAGTGGGAGAGACCCAGTACTTC.

Here the CDR3 DNA reads TGTGCCAGTCGCCCGGAGGGGACAGGCACTGAAGCTTTCTTT. Residues: CASRPEGTGTEAFF. This chain connects TRBV9 to TRBJ1-1, with 8 bases aligning to TRBD1. Germline CDR1 is SGDLS and CDR2 is YYNGEE. J lost 4 bases, V lost 8 bases, and 10 bases had no gene match. The CDR3 sequence is 14 residues long.

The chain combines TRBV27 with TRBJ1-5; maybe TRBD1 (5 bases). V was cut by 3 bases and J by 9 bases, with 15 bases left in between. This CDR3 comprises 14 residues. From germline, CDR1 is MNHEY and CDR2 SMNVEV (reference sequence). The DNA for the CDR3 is TGTGCCAGCAGTTTTTCGACGCCGGGGGGGCCCCAGCATTTT. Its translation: CASSFSTPGGPQHF.

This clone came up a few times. The CDR3 sequence: CASSAGGVITQYF. Written as DNA, the CDR3 is TGTGCCAGCAGCGCCGGGGGGGTCATTACGCAGTATTTT. The rearrangement joins TRBV9 to TRBJ2-3; 8 nucleotides align to TRBD2. CDR3 length equals 13 residues. The J segment lost 8 bases and the V segment lost 3 bases, leaving 5 bases of the junction unmatched. Germline V gene data show CDR1 as SGDLS and CDR2 as YYNGEE.

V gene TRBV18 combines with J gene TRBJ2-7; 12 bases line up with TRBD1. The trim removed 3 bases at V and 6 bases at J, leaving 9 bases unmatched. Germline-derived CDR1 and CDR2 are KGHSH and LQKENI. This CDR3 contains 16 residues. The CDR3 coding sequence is TGTGCCAGCTCACCTCAGACCGGGACAGGGGGCGGCGAGCAGTACTTC. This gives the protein CASSPQTGTGGGEQYF. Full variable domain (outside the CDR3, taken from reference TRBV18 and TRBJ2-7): NAGVMQNPRHLVRRRGQEARLRCSPMKGHSHVYWYRQLPEEGLKFMVYLQKENIIDESGMPKERFSAEFPKEGPSILRIQQVVRGDSAAYFCASSPQTGTGGGEQYFGPGTRLTVT.

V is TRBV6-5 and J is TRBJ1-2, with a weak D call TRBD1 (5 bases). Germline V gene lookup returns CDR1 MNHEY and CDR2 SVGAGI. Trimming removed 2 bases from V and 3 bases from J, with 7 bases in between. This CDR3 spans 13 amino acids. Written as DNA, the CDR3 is TGTGCCAGCAGTTACAGGGGCCACTATGGCTACACCTTC. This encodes CASSYRGHYGYTF.

CDR3 loop: CASSLGTGGSTDTQYF. In DNA form, the CDR3 reads TGTGCCAGCAGCTTAGGCACGGGAGGGAGCACAGATACGCAGTATTTT. V usage is TRBV7-9 and J usage is TRBJ2-3; 8 nucleotides line up with TRBD2. J was trimmed by 0 bases and V by 1 base; bases with no gene match: 3. CDR3 length: 16 residues. The germline V gene has CDR1 SEHNR and CDR2 FQNEAQ (reference sequence).

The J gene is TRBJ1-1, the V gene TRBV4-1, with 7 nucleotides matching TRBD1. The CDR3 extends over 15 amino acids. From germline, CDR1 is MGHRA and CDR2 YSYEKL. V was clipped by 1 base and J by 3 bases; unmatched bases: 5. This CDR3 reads CASSQVEGAYTEAFF. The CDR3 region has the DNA TGCGCCAGCAGCCAAGTGGAGGGGGCCTACACTGAAGCTTTCTTT.

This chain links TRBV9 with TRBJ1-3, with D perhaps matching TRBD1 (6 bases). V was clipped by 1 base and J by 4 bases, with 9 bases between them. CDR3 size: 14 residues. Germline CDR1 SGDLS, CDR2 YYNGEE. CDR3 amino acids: CASSVQGSGNTIYF. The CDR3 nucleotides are TGTGCCAGCAGCGTACAGGGGTCCGGAAACACCATATATTTT.

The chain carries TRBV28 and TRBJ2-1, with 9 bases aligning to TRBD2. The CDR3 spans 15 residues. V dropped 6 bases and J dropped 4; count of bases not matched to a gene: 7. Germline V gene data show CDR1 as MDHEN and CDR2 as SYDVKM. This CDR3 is CASSPPSGRYNEQFF. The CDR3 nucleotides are TGTGCCAGCAGCCCCCCCAGCGGGAGGTACAATGAGCAGTTCTTC. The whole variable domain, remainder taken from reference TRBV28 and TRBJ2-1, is DVKVTQSSRYLVKRTGEKVFLECVQDMDHENMFWYRQDPGLGLRLIYFSYDVKMKEKGDIPEGYSVSREKKERFSLILESASTNQTSMYLCASSPPSGRYNEQFFGPGTRLTVL.

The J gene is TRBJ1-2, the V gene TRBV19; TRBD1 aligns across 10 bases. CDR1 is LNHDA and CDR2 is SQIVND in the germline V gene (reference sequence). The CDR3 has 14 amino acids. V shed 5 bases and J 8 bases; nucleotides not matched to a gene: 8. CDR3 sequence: CASSATGGAGGYTF. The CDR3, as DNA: TGTGCCAGTAGTGCGACAGGGGGCGCGGGAGGCTACACCTTC.

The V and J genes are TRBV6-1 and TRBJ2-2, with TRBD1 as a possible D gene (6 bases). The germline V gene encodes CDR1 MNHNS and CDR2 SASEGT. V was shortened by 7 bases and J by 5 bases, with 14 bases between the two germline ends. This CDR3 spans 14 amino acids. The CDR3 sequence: CASKGPQGTGELFF. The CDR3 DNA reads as TGTGCCAGCAAGGGCCCCCAGGGGACCGGGGAGCTGTTTTTT.

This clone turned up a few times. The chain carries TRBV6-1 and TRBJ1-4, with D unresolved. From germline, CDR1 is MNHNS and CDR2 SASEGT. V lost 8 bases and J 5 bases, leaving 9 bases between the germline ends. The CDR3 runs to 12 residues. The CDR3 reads CASSPQNEKLFF. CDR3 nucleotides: TGTGCCAGCTCCCCCCAAAATGAAAAACTGTTTTTT.

The CDR3 DNA follows: TGTGCCAGCAGTTTAACCCAGCGGGAGTTCAATGAGCAGTTCTTC. It translates to CASSLTQREFNEQFF. The V gene is TRBV7-2, the J gene TRBJ2-1, with 8 bases lining up with TRBD2. Trimming took 6 bases from V and 6 from J; bases not matched to a gene: 10. CDR1 is SGHTA, CDR2 FQGNSA, per germline. This CDR3 has 15 amino acids.

This CDR3 is CASSATGDIQPQHF. CDR3 bases: TGTGCCAGCAGCGCGACAGGGGATATTCAGCCCCAGCATTTT. The chain is built from TRBV9 and TRBJ1-5; 8 nucleotides align to TRBD1. The CDR3 spans 14 residues. J was trimmed by 6 bases and V by 3 bases; bases with no gene match: 5. The germline V gene encodes CDR1 SGDLS and CDR2 YYNGEE.

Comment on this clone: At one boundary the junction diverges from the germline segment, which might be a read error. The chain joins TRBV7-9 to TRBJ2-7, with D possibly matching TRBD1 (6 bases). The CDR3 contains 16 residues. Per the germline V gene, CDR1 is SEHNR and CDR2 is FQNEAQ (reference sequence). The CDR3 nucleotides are TGTTCCAGCAGCCGGATGGGGGACACTGACTCCTACGAGCAGTACTTC. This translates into CSSSRMGDTDSYEQYF.

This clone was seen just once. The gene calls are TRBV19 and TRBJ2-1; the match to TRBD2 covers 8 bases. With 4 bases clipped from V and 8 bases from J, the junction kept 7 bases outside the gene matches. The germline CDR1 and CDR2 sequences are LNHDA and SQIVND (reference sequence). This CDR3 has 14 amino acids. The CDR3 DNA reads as TGTGCCAGTAGTACCGGGGGGGGGTGGGATGAGCAGTTCTTC. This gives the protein CASSTGGGWDEQFF.

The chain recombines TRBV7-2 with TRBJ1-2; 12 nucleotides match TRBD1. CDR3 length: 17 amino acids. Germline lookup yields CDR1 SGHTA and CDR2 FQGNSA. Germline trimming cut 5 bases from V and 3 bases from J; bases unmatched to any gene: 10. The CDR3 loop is CASSQTGQGAIHYGYTF. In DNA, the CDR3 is TGTGCCAGCAGCCAAACGGGACAGGGGGCAATTCACTATGGCTACACCTTC.

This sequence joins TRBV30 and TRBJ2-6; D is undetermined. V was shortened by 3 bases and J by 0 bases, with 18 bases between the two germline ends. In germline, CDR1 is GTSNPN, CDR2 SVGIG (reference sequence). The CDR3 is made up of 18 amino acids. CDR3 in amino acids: CAWRGQAQSFSGANVLTF. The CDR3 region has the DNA TGTGCCTGGAGAGGTCAAGCACAGTCTTTCTCTGGGGCCAACGTCCTGACTTTC.

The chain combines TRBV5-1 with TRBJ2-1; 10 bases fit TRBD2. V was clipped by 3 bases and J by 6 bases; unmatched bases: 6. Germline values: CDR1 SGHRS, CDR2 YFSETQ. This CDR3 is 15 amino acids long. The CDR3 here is CASSSTGTSANEQFF. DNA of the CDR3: TGCGCCAGCAGCTCGACCGGGACTAGCGCCAATGAGCAGTTCTTC.

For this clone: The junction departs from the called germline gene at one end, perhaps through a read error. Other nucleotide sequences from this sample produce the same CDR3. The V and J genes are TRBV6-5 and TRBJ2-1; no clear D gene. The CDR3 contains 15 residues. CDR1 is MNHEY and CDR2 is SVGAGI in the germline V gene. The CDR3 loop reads CASSYSTVRGGEQFF. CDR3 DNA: TGTGCTAGCAGTTACTCGACGGTCCGAGGCGGTGAGCAGTTCTTC.

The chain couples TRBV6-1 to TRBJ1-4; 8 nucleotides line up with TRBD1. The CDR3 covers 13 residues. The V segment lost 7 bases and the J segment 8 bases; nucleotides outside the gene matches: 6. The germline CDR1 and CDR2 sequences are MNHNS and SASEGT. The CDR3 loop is CASIDRGGEKLFF. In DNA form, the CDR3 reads TGTGCCAGCATCGACAGGGGTGGAGAAAAACTGTTTTTT.

In DNA form, the CDR3 reads TGCGCCAGCAGCCCGACAGGATACGGGAACACTGAAGCTTTCTTT. Translation: CASSPTGYGNTEAFF. V and J are TRBV4-3 and TRBJ1-1; a possible D gene is TRBD1 (6 bases). The ends were cut back, 4 bases at V and 1 base at J, with 13 bases in the middle. The CDR3 covers 15 residues. The germline V gene encodes CDR1 LGHNA and CDR2 YSLEER.